A single T cell receptor beta chain is shown here with its context. The antigen is unknown. V was clipped by 2 bases and J by 4 bases, with 14 bases between them. Germline loops: CDR1 KGHSY, CDR2 FQNENV. The CDR3 extends over 15 amino acids. Repertoires were generated with immunoSEQ multiplex PCR, while TCRdb's copy carries only in-frame clones and drops some. Here the sample spans tens of thousands of clones, about 88% being singletons. These data come from a study of T cell responses to AZD1222 COVID-19 vaccine. Findings and caveats of the study: Repertoires were obtained solely post-peak T cell response. There were vaccine-associated CD4 TCRs across spike, dominant at 160-218 and 743-854.

The rearrangement links TRBV16 to TRBJ1-2; TRBD1 is a possible D gene (5 bases). The source of this sequence is an adult in good health. The source material was peripheral blood, sampled on day 0 of AZD1222 vaccination. CDR3 sequence reads: CASSQPGGRAYGYTF. The CDR3, as DNA: TGTGCCAGCAGCCAACCGGGAGGCAGGGCCTATGGCTACACCTTC.